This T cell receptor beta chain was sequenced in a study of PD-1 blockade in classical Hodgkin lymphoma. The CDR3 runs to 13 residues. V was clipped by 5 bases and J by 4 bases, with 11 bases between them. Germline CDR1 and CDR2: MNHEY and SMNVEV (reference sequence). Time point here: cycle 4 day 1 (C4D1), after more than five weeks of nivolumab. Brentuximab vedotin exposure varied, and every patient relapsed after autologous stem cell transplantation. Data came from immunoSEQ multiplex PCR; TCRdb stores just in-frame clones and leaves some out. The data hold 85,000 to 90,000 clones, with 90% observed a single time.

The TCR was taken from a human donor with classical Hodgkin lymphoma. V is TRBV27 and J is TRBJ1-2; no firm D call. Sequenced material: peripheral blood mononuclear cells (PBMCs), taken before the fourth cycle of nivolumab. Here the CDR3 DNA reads TGTGCCAGCAGTCCGGGAAAGATCTATGGCTACACCTTC. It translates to CASSPGKIYGYTF.